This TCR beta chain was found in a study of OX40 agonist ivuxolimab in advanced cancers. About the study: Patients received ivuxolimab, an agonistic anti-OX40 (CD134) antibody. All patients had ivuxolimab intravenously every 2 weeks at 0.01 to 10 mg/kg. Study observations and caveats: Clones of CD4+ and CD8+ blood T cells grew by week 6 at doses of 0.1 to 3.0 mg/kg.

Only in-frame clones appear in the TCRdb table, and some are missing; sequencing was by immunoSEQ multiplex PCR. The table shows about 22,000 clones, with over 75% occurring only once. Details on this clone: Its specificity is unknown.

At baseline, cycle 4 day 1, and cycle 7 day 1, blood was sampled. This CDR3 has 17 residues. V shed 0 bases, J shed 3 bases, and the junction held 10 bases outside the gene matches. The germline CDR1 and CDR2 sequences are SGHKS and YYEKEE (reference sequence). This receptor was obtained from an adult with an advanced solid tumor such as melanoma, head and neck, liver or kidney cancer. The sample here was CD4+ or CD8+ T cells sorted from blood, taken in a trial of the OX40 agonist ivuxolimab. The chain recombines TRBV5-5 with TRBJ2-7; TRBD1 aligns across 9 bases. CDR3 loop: CASSLEGQGLANYEQYF. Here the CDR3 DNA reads TGTGCCAGCAGCTTGGAGGGACAGGGTTTGGCGAACTACGAGCAGTACTTC.